Below, 21 T cell receptor beta chains from the same sample are listed, as sequenced in a study of regulatory T cells in long-lasting Graves disease. TCR beta libraries were built with iRepertoire HTBI primers and Arm-PCR of CDR3 regions. TCRdb reprocessed the multiplex PCR reads with MiXCR, giving one entry per CDR3 protein. The table includes some 350,000 distinct CDR3 sequences, around 15% detected once. Time point here: newly diagnosed GD, antithyroid drugs for less than 3 months. There was RNA extracted from PBMCs, and the TCR library was made from it. These data were also reused for a study on T cells in Graves' hyperthyroidism and ophthalmopathy.

The starting material was peripheral blood mononuclear cells (PBMCs), obtained at new diagnosis, from a patient treated with antithyroid drugs. Source of these receptors: a woman between 18 and 29 years old with Graves disease.

This CDR3 is CASSLEFSGRATDTQYF. The CDR3 nucleotides are TGTGCCAGCAGCTTGGAGTTTAGCGGGAGGGCCACAGATACGCAGTATTTT. V usage is TRBV5-6 and J usage is TRBJ2-3, with TRBD2 matching over 11 bases. CDR1 is SGHDT, CDR2 YYEEEE, per germline. V lost 0 bases, J lost 2 bases, and 5 bases stayed unmatched. This CDR3 contains 17 residues.

This clonotype appeared many times. An end of the junction does not agree with germline; a read error may underlie this. The V gene is TRBV5-5, the J gene TRBJ2-1; TRBD2 agrees at 13 bases. This CDR3 is built from 16 residues. Looked up from germline, CDR1 is SGHKS and CDR2 is YYEKEE (reference sequence). CDR3 DNA sequence: TGCGCCAGCAGCCTCGGGACTAGCGGGGTCTACAATGAGCAGTTCTTC. It translates to CASSLGTSGVYNEQFF.

This clonotype was observed many times. This chain uses TRBV11-2 with TRBJ2-1; a possible D gene is TRBD2 (6 bases). The CDR3 runs 11 residues. V was pared by 3 bases and J by 9 bases, with 6 bases between. Per germline, CDR1 SGHAT and CDR2 FQNNGV. The CDR3 nucleotides are TGTGCCAGCAGCTTGGGGGGTGAGCAGTTCTTC. It is translated as CASSLGGEQFF. The whole variable domain, filled in from reference TRBV11-2 and TRBJ2-1, reads EAGVAQSPRYKIIEKRQSVAFWCNPISGHATLYWYQQILGQGPKLLIQFQNNGVVDDSQLPKDRFSAERLKGVDSTLKIQPAKLEDSAVYLCASSLGGEQFFGPGTRLTVL.

Concerning this clonotype itself: A clone one base away is much larger, so this may be a read error. This sequence joins TRBV28 and TRBJ2-1, with 8 bases aligning to TRBD1. Looked up from germline, CDR1 is MDHEN and CDR2 is SYDVKM. The CDR3 is 12 residues long. V was pared by 8 bases and J by 12 bases, with 9 bases of the junction left unmatched. CDR3 sequence (DNA): TGTGCCAGCGGCTCTGACAGGGGCAGGCAGTTCTTC. This translates into CASGSDRGRQFF.

This clonotype was seen only a few times. J is TRBJ1-2 and V is TRBV7-9; 7 bases agree with TRBD1. V was clipped by 2 bases and J by 8 bases; unmatched bases: 5. CDR1 SEHNR and CDR2 FQNEAQ come from the germline V gene (reference sequence). The CDR3 covers 13 residues. CDR3 amino acids: CASSLKTGWGYTF. The CDR3 DNA sequence: TGTGCCAGCAGCTTAAAGACAGGGTGGGGCTACACCTTC.

This chain links TRBV25-1 with TRBJ2-3; TRBD2 matches at 10 bases. The CDR3 has 15 amino acids. V trimming: 7 bases; J trimming: 5 bases; junction bases outside the gene matches: 9. Germline-derived CDR1 and CDR2 are MGHDK and SYGVNS. CDR3 nucleotide sequence: TGTGCCAGCAAATGGCTAGCGGGGGTAGGAGATACGCAGTATTTT. Its translation is CASKWLAGVGDTQYF.

In this sample, this clonotype turned up many times. V usage is TRBV11-2 and J usage is TRBJ2-3; 14 nucleotides align to TRBD2. This CDR3 has 16 amino acids. Per germline, CDR1 SGHAT and CDR2 FQNNGV. V shed 6 bases, J shed 6 bases, and the junction held 8 bases outside the gene matches. The CDR3 is CASRRGLAGGGDTQYF. For the CDR3, the DNA is TGTGCCAGCAGAAGAGGACTAGCGGGAGGTGGGGATACGCAGTATTTT.

This clonotype was seen many times. CDR3 in DNA: TGCGCCAGCAGCCCATTGACCACTAGCGGGAGTGGTAATGAGCAGTTCTTC. This gives the protein CASSPLTTSGSGNEQFF. The chain has TRBV4-1 and TRBJ2-1; 11 bases fit TRBD2. V lost 4 bases to trimming and J lost 7 bases; unmatched junction nucleotides: 12. Germline CDR1 reads MGHRA; CDR2 reads YSYEKL. The CDR3 extends over 17 amino acids.

The chain uses TRBV2 and TRBJ1-5; 7 bases fit TRBD1. Looked up from germline, CDR1 is SNHLY and CDR2 is FYNNEI. The V gene end was trimmed by 6 bases and the J gene end by 1 base; junction bases not matched to a gene: 3. The CDR3 has 14 residues. The CDR3 DNA reads TGTGCCAGCAGGGAGGGACAGAGCAATCAGCCCCAGCATTTT. Translated: CASREGQSNQPQHF. The full variable domain, in which reference TRBV2 and TRBJ1-5 provide the parts outside the CDR3, is EPEVTQTPSHQVTQMGQEVILRCVPISNHLYFYWYRQILGQKVEFLVSFYNNEISEKSEIFDDQFSVERPDGSNFTLKIRSTKLEDSAMYFCASREGQSNQPQHFGDGTRLSIL.

This clonotype was seen ten or more times. The chain combines TRBV30 with TRBJ2-6; D remains unclear. Germline values: CDR1 GTSNPN, CDR2 SVGIG (reference sequence). The V end lost 0 bases, the J end lost 2 bases, and 11 bases lay between the germline ends. The CDR3 sequence is 16 residues long. CDR3 amino acids: CAWSVPKRAGANVLTF. The CDR3 DNA reads as TGTGCCTGGAGTGTCCCTAAACGGGCTGGGGCCAACGTCCTGACTTTC.

In its sample, this clonotype was seen a few times. This chain joins TRBV10-3 and TRBJ2-5; no definite D call. The CDR3 length is 14 residues. V was trimmed by 6 bases and J by 5 bases, leaving 16 bases between them. Germline V gene data show CDR1 as ENHRY and CDR2 as SYGVKD. CDR3 sequence reads: CAIRPTALGETQYF. Here the CDR3 DNA reads TGTGCCATCAGGCCTACCGCATTGGGTGAGACCCAGTACTTC.

Many counts were recorded for this clonotype. The chain joins TRBV20-1 to TRBJ1-1, with a tentative D call TRBD1 (5 bases). The CDR3 is 12 residues long. The germline V and J ends were trimmed by 6 bases and 4 bases, with 12 bases remaining between them. Germline lookup yields CDR1 DFQATT and CDR2 SNEGSKA (reference sequence). The DNA for the CDR3 is TGCAGTGCGCTAGGAGGGGTCACTGAAGCTTTCTTT. Translation gives CSALGGVTEAFF.

This clonotype was seen ten or more times. This rearrangement joins TRBV5-1 to TRBJ2-1; weak D call: TRBD2 (5 bases). This CDR3 has 15 amino acids. Germline V gives CDR1 SGHRS, CDR2 YFSETQ. The germline V and J ends were trimmed by 3 bases and 0 bases, with 10 bases remaining between them. The CDR3 coding sequence is TGCGCCAGCAGCTCCCTAGCTATCTCCTACAATGAGCAGTTCTTC. Encoded protein: CASSSLAISYNEQFF. The full variable domain, rest sourced from reference TRBV5-1 and TRBJ2-1, is KAGVTQTPRYLIKTRGQQVTLSCSPISGHRSVSWYQQTPGQGLQFLFEYFSETQRNKGNFPGRFSGRQFSNSRSEMNVSTLELGDSALYLCASSSLAISYNEQFFGPGTRLTVL.

This clonotype was observed at least ten times. CDR3 amino acids: CSASVAGAYEQYF. Written as DNA, the CDR3 is TGCAGTGCTAGTGTGGCAGGGGCCTACGAGCAGTACTTC. The J gene is TRBJ2-7, the V gene TRBV20-1, with D possibly being TRBD1 (6 bases). The CDR3 runs to 13 residues. Deletions cut 3 bases from V and 2 bases from J, with 11 bases between. Germline V CDR1 and CDR2: DFQATT, SNEGSKA (reference sequence).

This clonotype came up many times. V is TRBV2 and J is TRBJ1-3; a possible D gene is TRBD1 (5 bases). The CDR3 extends over 15 amino acids. Germline V lookup: CDR1 SNHLY, CDR2 FYNNEI. With 5 bases removed from V and 4 bases from J, the gap between germline ends came to 15 bases. The DNA of the CDR3 is TGTGCCAGCAGTCCGGGACGGGGGATCGGAAACACCATATATTTT. The encoded protein is CASSPGRGIGNTIYF.

A word on this clonotype: A much bigger clone sits one base away, suggesting this may be a read error. The chain carries TRBV6-9 and TRBJ2-5; TRBD2 matches 14 bases. The CDR3 sequence is 15 residues long. The junction had 2 bases not matched to a gene; V was cut back by 4 bases and J by 4 bases. Germline V gene sequence: CDR1 MNHGY, CDR2 SVAAGI. CDR3 loop: CASSSGLAGVETQYF. The CDR3 bases are TGTGCCAGCAGTTCGGGACTAGCGGGAGTAGAGACCCAGTACTTC.

The J gene is TRBJ2-7, the V gene TRBV7-2; perhaps TRBD2 as D (5 bases). Germline values: CDR1 SGHTA, CDR2 FQGNSA. V was clipped by 1 base and J by 4 bases, with 14 bases between them. This CDR3 has 15 residues. CDR3 nucleotides: TGTGCCAGCAGCTTAGAACGGGATGGAAGGTACGAGCAGTACTTC. It yields the protein CASSLERDGRYEQYF.

This clonotype was observed at least ten times. The genes are TRBV5-4 and TRBJ2-7, with 8 bases that match TRBD1. The CDR3 loop spans 14 amino acids. The ends lost 2 bases at V and 4 bases at J; junction bases unmatched: 5. Per germline, CDR1 SGHNT and CDR2 YYREEE (reference sequence). CDR3 coding DNA: TGTGCCAGCAGCTTAGACAGGGGTGGGTACGAGCAGTACTTC. It codes for CASSLDRGGYEQYF.

V and J are TRBV28 and TRBJ1-6; D is possibly TRBD1 (5 bases). Between the trimmed V and J ends, which lost 5 bases and 10 bases, there was a span of 15 bases. The CDR3 sequence is 14 residues long. Germline CDR1 and CDR2: MDHEN and SYDVKM. CDR3 residues: CASSLAGGSSPLHF. The CDR3 DNA reads TGTGCCAGCAGTCTAGCGGGGGGATCGTCACCCCTCCACTTT.

The chain recombines TRBV12-5 with TRBJ2-5; 8 nucleotides align to TRBD2. CDR1 and CDR2 from the germline V gene are LGHNT and FRNRAP. V lost 6 bases to trimming and J lost 5 bases; unmatched junction nucleotides: 8. The CDR3 has 14 residues. The CDR3 DNA reads TGTGCTAGTGGCCGCGCGGGGGGTTTGGAGACCCAGTACTTC. As protein: CASGRAGGLETQYF.

This clonotype was counted only a few times. The V and J genes are TRBV20-1 and TRBJ2-7; D unresolved. This CDR3 spans 13 amino acids. Deletions cut 6 bases from V and 1 base from J, with 13 bases between. From germline, CDR1 is DFQATT and CDR2 SNEGSKA (reference sequence). The CDR3 sequence: CSATGLWSYEQYF. The CDR3 region has the DNA TGCAGTGCGACCGGCCTTTGGTCCTACGAGCAGTACTTC.